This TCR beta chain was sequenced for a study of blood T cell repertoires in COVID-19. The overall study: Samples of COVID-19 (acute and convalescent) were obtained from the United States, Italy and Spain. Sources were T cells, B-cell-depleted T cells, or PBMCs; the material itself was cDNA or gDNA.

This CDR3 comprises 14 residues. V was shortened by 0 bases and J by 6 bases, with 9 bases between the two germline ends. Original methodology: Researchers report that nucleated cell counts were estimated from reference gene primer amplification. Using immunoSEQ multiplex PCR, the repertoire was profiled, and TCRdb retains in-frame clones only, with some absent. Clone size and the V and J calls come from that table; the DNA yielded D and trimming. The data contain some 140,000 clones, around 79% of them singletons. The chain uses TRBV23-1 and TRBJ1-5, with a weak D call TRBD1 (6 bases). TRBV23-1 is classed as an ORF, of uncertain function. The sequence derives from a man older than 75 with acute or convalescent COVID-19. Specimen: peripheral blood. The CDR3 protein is CASSQSSRGQPQHF. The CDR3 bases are TGCGCCAGCAGTCAATCATCCAGGGGTCAGCCCCAGCATTTT.